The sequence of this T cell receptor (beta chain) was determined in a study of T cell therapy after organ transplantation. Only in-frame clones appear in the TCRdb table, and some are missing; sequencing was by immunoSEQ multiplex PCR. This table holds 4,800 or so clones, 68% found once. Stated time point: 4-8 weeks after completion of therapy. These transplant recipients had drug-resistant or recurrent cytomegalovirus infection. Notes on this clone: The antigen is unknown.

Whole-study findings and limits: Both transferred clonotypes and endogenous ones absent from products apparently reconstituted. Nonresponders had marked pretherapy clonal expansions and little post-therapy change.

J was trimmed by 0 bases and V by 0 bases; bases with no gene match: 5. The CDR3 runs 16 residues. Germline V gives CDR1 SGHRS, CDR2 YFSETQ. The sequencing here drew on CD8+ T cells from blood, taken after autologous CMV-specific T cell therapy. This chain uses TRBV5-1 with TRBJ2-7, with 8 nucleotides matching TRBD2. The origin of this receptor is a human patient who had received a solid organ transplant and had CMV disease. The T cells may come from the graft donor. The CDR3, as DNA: TGCGCCAGCAGCTTGGTCGGGAGGGGGACCTCCTACGAGCAGTACTTC. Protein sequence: CASSLVGRGTSYEQYF.